This TCR beta chain emerged from a study of blood T cell repertoires in COVID-19 (TCRdb year 2020). The study in broad terms: Samples covering the acute and convalescent phases of COVID-19 were provided by collaborators in the United States, Italy and Spain. The samples were drawn from two sources: the first 160 participants of the ongoing ImmuneRACE study, and 1,254 subjects contributed by 6 global collaborators. The material from the prospective study consisted of cDNA or gDNA derived from T cells, B-cell-depleted T cells, or PBMCs. The sample metadata nearly always contained a de-identified subject ID, COVID-19 status, age in years and sex. The repertoires were made available in a free public database intended to serve as a resource for research on the immune response to SARS-CoV-2. Where HLA class I and class II types were available, the types were taken from metadata supplied by the sample provider, not from assay-based typing. Subjects who had been exposed to COVID-19, were actively infected with it, or had recovered from it provided the deeply sampled blood TCRbeta repertoires that made up the dataset. Overall study results and their limits: The amount of clinical and demographic metadata varied by source and participant and was provided uncurated.

Participants in the prospective study were enrolled through a virtual design, were aged roughly 18 to 100 years, and lived in roughly 24 United States geographic areas. In the prospective study, cohorts were assigned on the basis of participant-reported clinical history obtained from a screening survey and a study questionnaire. For ImmuneRACE Cohort 3, a participant was defined as recovered based on two consecutive negative NP/OP PCR tests, clearance by a healthcare professional, or resolution of symptoms. In the prospective study, mobile phlebotomists collected whole blood, serum and a nasopharyngeal or oropharyngeal swab from each participant. Prospective study participants could optionally give additional blood draws and questionnaires over an approximately two-month period. Blood samples from the prospective study were shipped frozen or at room temperature prior to DNA extraction. TCRbeta CDR3 regions were amplified from genomic DNA using the immunoSEQ Assay, a bias-controlled multiplex PCR. The source study handled its data this way. Within the assay, amplification of reference gene primers was used to estimate how many nucleated cells each sample contained. Sequence reads were collapsed and filtered to measure the absolute abundance of every unique TCRbeta CDR3 rearrangement. For each sample, productive Simpson clonality was calculated by taking the square root of Simpson's diversity index across productive rearrangements. Entries here come from immuneACCESS through TCRdb and include only in-frame sequences with V and J called. Some clones fail to appear in such tables; in the studies checked, an unresolved V gene covers under half of the shortfall, and the cause of the remainder is unknown. V and J calls and clone size come straight from that table; D and trimming were deduced from the DNA. The sample table records 160,000 or so clones; roughly 84% of these occur just once. The top ten constitute approximately 8% of the sample.

Compared with germline, V lacks 2 bases and J lacks 4 bases; bases without a gene match: 7. The CDR3 measures 17 amino acids from cysteine to phenylalanine. Only the CDR3 DNA stays, 51 bases, in frame from base 1. Looking up the germline V gene yields CDR1 SGHVS and CDR2 FQNEAQ. This clone was recorded only once. The target of this receptor is not known. Within one base of it there is no much larger clone, and no base qualities were kept. This receptor chain uses TRBV7-8 and TRBJ2-2; 10 bases in between match TRBD2. The sequenced sample was PBMCs or T cells enriched from blood (not recorded which). This clonotype was obtained from a woman aged 45 to 65 who had recovered from COVID-19. The CDR3 corresponds to CASSLRGSGGATGELFF. The DNA is as follows: TGTGCCAGCAGCTTACGGGGGAGCGGGGGGGCCACCGGGGAGCTGTTTTTT.